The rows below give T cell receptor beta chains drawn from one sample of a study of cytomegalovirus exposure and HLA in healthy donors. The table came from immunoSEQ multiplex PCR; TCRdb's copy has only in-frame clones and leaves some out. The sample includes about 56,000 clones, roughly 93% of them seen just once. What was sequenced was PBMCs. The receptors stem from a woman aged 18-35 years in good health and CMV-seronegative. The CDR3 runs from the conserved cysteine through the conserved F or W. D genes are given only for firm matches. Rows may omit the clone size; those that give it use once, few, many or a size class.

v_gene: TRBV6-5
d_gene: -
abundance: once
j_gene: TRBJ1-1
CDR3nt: TGTGCCAGCAGAACGACTCCACTGAACACTGAAGCTTTCTTT
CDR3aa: CASRTTPLNTEAFF

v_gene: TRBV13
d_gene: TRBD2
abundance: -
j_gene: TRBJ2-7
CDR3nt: TGTGCCAGCAGCTCCACCTCCGGGACTAGCGGGACCTACGAGCAGTACTTC
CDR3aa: CASSSTSGTSGTYEQYF

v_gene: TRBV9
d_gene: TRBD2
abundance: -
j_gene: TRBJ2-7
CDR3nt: TGTGCCAGCAGCGTAGGGCTAGCGGGGGCTACGAGCTCCTACGAGCAGTACTTC
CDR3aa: CASSVGLAGATSSYEQYF

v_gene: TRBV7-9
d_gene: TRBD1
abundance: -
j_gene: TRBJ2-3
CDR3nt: TGTGCCACGCGACAGGGAACAGATACGCAGTATTTT
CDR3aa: CATRQGTDTQYF

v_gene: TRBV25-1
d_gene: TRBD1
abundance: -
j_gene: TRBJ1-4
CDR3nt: TGTGCCAGCAGTGAATATGTCCGAGGGGGCGGGAATGAAAAACTGTTTTTT
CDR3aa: CASSEYVRGGGNEKLFF

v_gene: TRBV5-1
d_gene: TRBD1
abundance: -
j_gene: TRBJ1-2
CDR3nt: TGCGCCAGCAGCTTGGCCTACGGACAGGGCGACGGCTACACCTTC
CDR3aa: CASSLAYGQGDGYTF

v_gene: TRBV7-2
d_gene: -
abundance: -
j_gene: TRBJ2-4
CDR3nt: TGTGCCAGCCATGGGGGGGACAGGAGGAAAAACATTCAGTACTTC
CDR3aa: CASHGGDRRKNIQYF

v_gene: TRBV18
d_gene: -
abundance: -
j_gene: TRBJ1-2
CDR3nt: TGTGCCAGCTCACCACTCCTCGGACAGTCAGATTATGGCTACACCTTC
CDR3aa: CASSPLLGQSDYGYTF

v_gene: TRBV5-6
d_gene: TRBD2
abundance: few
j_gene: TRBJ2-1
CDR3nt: TGTGCCAGCAGCCGAAAGCGGGGGGAACTTAGGCCTGAGCAGTTCTTC
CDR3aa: CASSRKRGELRPEQFF

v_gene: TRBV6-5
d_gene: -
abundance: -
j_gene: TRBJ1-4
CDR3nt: TGTGCCAGCGGGTTGGGGCGAGTAAATGAAAAACTGTTTTTT
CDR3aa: CASGLGRVNEKLFF

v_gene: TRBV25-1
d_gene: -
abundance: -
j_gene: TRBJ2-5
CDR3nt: TGTGCCAGCAGTGAATGGGGCGGAGAGACCCAGTACTTC
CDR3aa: CASSEWGGETQYF

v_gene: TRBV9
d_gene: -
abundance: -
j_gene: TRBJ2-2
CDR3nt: TGTGCCAGCAGCGCGTTCAGAGGGGAGCTGTTTTTT
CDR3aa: CASSAFRGELFF

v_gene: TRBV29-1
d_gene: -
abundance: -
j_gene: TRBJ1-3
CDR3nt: TGCAGCGCTGTAACAGGGGGAAACACCATATATTTT
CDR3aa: CSAVTGGNTIYF

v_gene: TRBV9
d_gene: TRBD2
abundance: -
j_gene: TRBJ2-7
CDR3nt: TGTGCCAGCAGCGTAGCGGGGGGGACCTACGAGCAGTACTTC
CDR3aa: CASSVAGGTYEQYF

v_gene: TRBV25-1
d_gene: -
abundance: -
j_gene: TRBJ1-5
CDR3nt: TGTGCCAGCAGTGAATCGGGATTTGGCAATCAGCCCCAGCATTTT
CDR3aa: CASSESGFGNQPQHF

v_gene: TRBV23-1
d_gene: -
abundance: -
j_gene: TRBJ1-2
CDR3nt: TGCTGGGGCCGGCCGGCCAACTATGGCTACACCTTC
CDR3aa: CWGRPANYGYTF

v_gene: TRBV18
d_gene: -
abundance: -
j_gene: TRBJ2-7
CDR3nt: TGTGCCAGCTCACCGTACCCCGACATCACCTACGAGCAGTACTTC
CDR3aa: CASSPYPDITYEQYF

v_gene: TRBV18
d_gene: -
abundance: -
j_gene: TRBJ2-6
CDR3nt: TGTGCCAGCTCACCAGGGAGCTCTGGGGCCAACGTCCTGACTTTC
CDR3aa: CASSPGSSGANVLTF

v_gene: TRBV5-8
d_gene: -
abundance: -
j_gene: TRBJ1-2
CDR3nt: TGTGCCAGCAGCTTGGCCGGGGGGCTTGGCTATGGCTACACCTTC
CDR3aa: CASSLAGGLGYGYTF

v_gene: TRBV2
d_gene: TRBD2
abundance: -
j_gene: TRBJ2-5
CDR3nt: TGTGCCAGCAGGGGGACTAGCGGGGGACAAGAGACCCAGTACTTC
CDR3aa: CASRGTSGGQETQYF

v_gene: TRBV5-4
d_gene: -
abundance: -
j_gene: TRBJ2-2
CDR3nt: TGTGCCAGCAGCTTGCGGCAGGTCAGAACCACCGGGGAGCTGTTTTTT
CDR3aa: CASSLRQVRTTGELFF

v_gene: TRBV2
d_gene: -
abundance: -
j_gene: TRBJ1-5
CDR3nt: TGTGCCAGCAGTGAGGGGGGGGGCGCAGTCGGTCAGCCCCAGCATTTT
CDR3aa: CASSEGGGAVGQPQHF

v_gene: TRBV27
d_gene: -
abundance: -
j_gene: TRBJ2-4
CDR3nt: TGTGCCAGCAGTGGGGCCGGAGCAAAACGAAACATTCAGTACTTC
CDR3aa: CASSGAGAKRNIQYF

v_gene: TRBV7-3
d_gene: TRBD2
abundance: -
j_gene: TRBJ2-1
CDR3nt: TGTGCCAGCAGCCGTGACTTAGCGGGTATGAATGAGCAGTTCTTC
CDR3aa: CASSRDLAGMNEQFF

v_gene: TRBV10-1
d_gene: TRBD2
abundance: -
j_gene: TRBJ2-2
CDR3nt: TGCGCCAGCAGTGAGTCTCGGGGGGCGAACACCGGGGAGCTGTTTTTT
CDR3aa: CASSESRGANTGELFF

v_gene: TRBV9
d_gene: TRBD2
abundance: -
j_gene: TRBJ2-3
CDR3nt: TGTGCCAGCAGCTTATCCGGGACTAGTATGGATACGCAGTATTTT
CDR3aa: CASSLSGTSMDTQYF

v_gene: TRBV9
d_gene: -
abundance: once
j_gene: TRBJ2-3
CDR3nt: TGTGCCAGCAGCGCCCCGGGATACACAGATACGCAGTATTTT
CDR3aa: CASSAPGYTDTQYF

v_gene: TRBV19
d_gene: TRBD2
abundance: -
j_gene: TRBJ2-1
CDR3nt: TGTGCCAGTAGTATAGCATCAGCGGGGGTATACAATGAGCAGTTCTTC
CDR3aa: CASSIASAGVYNEQFF

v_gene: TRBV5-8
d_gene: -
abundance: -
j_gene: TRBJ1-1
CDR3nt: TGTGCCAGCAGCTTCCGAGGAGGAATGAACACTGAAGCTTTCTTT
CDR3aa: CASSFRGGMNTEAFF

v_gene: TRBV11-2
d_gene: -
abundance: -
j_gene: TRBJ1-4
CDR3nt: TGTGCCAGCAGCCTCGCACCGGGAACGGGTGAAAAACTGTTTTTT
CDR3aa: CASSLAPGTGEKLFF

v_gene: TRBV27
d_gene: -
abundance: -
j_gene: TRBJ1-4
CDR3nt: TGTGCCAGCAGTTTATCGGGCCCGTACAATGAAAAACTGTTTTTT
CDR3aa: CASSLSGPYNEKLFF

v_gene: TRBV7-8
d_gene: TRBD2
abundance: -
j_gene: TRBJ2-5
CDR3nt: TGTGCCAGCAGTCCAGAGAGCGGGAGGAGTGGAGAGACCCAGTACTTC
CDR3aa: CASSPESGRSGETQYF

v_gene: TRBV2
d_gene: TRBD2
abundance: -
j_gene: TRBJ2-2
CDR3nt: TGTGCCAGCAGTGTAGAGCGGGGGGGCCGGACCGGGGAGCTGTTTTTT
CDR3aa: CASSVERGGRTGELFF

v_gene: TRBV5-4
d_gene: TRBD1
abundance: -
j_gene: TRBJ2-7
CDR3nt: TGTGCCAGCAGCCTAGGACAGGGTAGATACGAGCAGTACTTC
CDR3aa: CASSLGQGRYEQYF

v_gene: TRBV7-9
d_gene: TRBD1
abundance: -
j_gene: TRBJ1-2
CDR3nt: TGTGCCAGCAGCTTCCAGGGGGCGAACTATGGCTACACCTTC
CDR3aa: CASSFQGANYGYTF

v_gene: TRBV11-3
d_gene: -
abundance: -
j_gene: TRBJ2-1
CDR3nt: TGTGCCAGCAGCTCCTCTAGCTCCTACAATGAGCAGTTCTTC
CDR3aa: CASSSSSSYNEQFF

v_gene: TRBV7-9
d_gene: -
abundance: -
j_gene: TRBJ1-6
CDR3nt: TGTGCCAGCAATGGGGCCTGGGATAATTCACCCCTCCACTTT
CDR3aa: CASNGAWDNSPLHF